This T cell receptor (beta chain) was obtained from a study of T cells in Graves' hyperthyroidism and ophthalmopathy. The overall study: Peripheral blood was obtained at initial diagnosis, preceding any treatment.

Authors of the study amplified TCR beta CDR3 regions from RNA transcripts. Researchers ran a first-round RT-PCR on the TCR CDR3 using the HTBI primer set. TCRdb re-derived calls from the multiplex PCR reads in MiXCR, one entry per CDR3 protein. The sample records 300,000 or so distinct CDR3 sequences, 18% being singletons. Graves' hyperthyroidism showing no ophthalmopathy progression within 18 months was considered stable. Uncontrolled infection, other autoimmune disease, pregnancy and lactation each barred patients from inclusion. This clonotype was counted between two and nine times. Its antigen is still unknown. Whole-study findings and limits: Prediction of ophthalmopathy progression came a median approximately 6.5 months pre-onset.

V was shortened by 5 bases and J by 0 bases, with 13 bases between the two germline ends. CDR1 SGHVS and CDR2 FNYEAQ come from the germline V gene. The CDR3 has 15 amino acids. The chain uses TRBV7-6 and TRBJ1-1; possible D gene TRBD1, 5 bases. The TCR sequence derives from a woman aged 45 to 65 with Graves' hyperthyroidism. The sequenced sample consisted of blood. The CDR3 is CASSPSRGVNTEAFF. The CDR3, as DNA: TGTGCCAGCAGCCCCAGCCGGGGGGTGAACACTGAAGCTTTCTTT.